The 9 T cell receptor beta chains below all came from one sample that was sequenced in a study of shared clonotypes between healthy human individuals. Measured with immunoSEQ multiplex PCR; TCRdb has only the in-frame clones, and not every one. The sample shows around 1.6 million clones, 95% to 99% of them seen only once. Material for sequencing was naive CD4+ T cells sorted from blood. Described subset: CD45RA+ positively selected. These receptors all come from a man aged 25 to 45 in good health.

V and J are TRBV7-2 and TRBJ1-5; 7 bases agree with TRBD1. CDR1 is SGHTA, CDR2 FQGNSA, per germline. The CDR3 has 15 residues. V was pared by 5 bases and J by 1 base, with 5 bases of the junction left unmatched. Here the CDR3 reads CASSTTGTSNQPQHF. For the CDR3, the DNA is TGTGCCAGCAGCACGACAGGGACCAGCAATCAGCCCCAGCATTTT.

This chain connects TRBV5-1 to TRBJ2-6; D perhaps matches TRBD1 (5 bases). The CDR3 length is 21 residues. The germline V gene has CDR1 SGHRS and CDR2 YFSETQ. V dropped 2 bases and J dropped 0 bases, with 24 bases sitting between them. The CDR3, as DNA: TGCGCCAGCAGCTTTTCAGGGTTCTTTCGACGGCCGAACTCTGGGGCCAACGTCCTGACTTTC. Its protein product is CASSFSGFFRRPNSGANVLTF.

The chain has TRBV7-9 and TRBJ2-2; no clear D gene. The germline gives CDR1 SEHNR, CDR2 FQNEAQ (reference sequence). Trimming cost V 2 bases and J 4 bases, with 5 bases left between them. This CDR3 is 13 amino acids long. The chain's CDR3 is CASSLRSTGELFF. For the CDR3, the DNA is TGTGCCAGCAGCTTAAGGTCCACCGGGGAGCTGTTTTTT.

The chain uses TRBV19 and TRBJ1-1; 7 bases match TRBD1. V lost 2 bases to trimming and J lost 5 bases; unmatched junction nucleotides: 8. Germline CDR1 reads LNHDA; CDR2 reads SQIVND (reference sequence). The CDR3 loop spans 15 amino acids. The CDR3 is CASSIRGEDRTEAFF. Written as DNA, the CDR3 is TGTGCCAGTAGTATAAGAGGGGAGGACAGGACTGAAGCTTTCTTT.

This clone was picked up a small number of times. The J gene is TRBJ2-6, the V gene TRBV5-1; D ambiguous. This CDR3 contains 13 residues. Germline lookup yields CDR1 SGHRS and CDR2 YFSETQ. Trimming shortened V by 0 bases and J by 2 bases, and 0 bases separated the two germline ends. The CDR3 region is CASSLAGANVLTF. The CDR3 coding sequence is TGCGCCAGCAGCTTGGCTGGGGCCAACGTCCTGACTTTC.

The chain carries TRBV9 and TRBJ1-2; TRBD1 agrees at 7 bases. CDR1 and CDR2 (germline): SGDLS, YYNGEE. The CDR3 length is 14 residues. V lost 0 bases and J lost 6; bases outside the gene matches: 5. This chain's CDR3 is CASSVVTGANGYTF. The CDR3 coding sequence is TGTGCCAGCAGCGTAGTAACAGGGGCGAATGGCTACACCTTC. Full variable domain (rest looked up from reference TRBV9 and TRBJ1-2): DSGVTQTPKHLITATGQRVTLRCSPRSGDLSVYWYQQSLDQGLQFLIQYYNGEERAKGNILERFSAQQFPDLHSELNLSSLELGDSALYFCASSVVTGANGYTFGSGTRLTVV.

The chain employs TRBV10-2 and TRBJ2-7; 10 bases line up with TRBD2. V lost 7 bases, J lost 2 bases, and 5 bases stayed unmatched. This CDR3 contains 14 residues. Looked up from germline, CDR1 is WSHSY and CDR2 is SAAADI. CDR3 sequence: CASTRTSGPYEQYF. The CDR3 bases are TGCGCCAGCACCCGGACTAGCGGACCCTACGAGCAGTACTTC.

Regarding this clone: Other DNA sequences within the sample encode an identical CDR3. The chain links TRBV5-4 to TRBJ2-7, with a tentative D call TRBD1 (5 bases). V lost 1 base and J 0 bases, leaving 8 bases between the germline ends. Germline V gene lookup returns CDR1 SGHNT and CDR2 YYREEE (reference sequence). This CDR3 contains 14 residues. CDR3 nucleotides: TGTGCCAGCAGCTTGTTTCAGGGCTCCTACGAGCAGTACTTC. This translates into CASSLFQGSYEQYF.

The rearrangement uses TRBV6-5 and TRBJ2-7; TRBD2 aligns across 10 bases. The CDR3 runs 15 residues. V gave up 6 bases and J gave up 6 bases; unmatched junction bases: 11. The germline CDR1 and CDR2 sequences are MNHEY and SVGAGI. This CDR3 reads CASSIGSGRALEQYF. The CDR3 nucleotides are TGTGCCAGCAGCATCGGGAGCGGGAGGGCCCTCGAGCAGTACTTC.